Each of the 32 T cell receptor beta chains below was sequenced from the same sample in a study of blood T cell repertoires in COVID-19. Sequenced by immunoSEQ multiplex PCR; TCRdb stores in-frame clones only, minus some. The sample shows a few hundred thousand clones, around 86% of them seen only once. Sequencing used PBMCs or T cells enriched from blood (not recorded which). The receptors here all came from a woman between 18 and 30 years old who had recovered from COVID-19.

The V and J genes are TRBV10-1 and TRBJ2-1; 11 nucleotides agree with TRBD2. The V gene end was trimmed by 4 bases and the J gene end by 11 bases; junction bases not matched to a gene: 10. CDR3 length: 15 amino acids. Germline assignment: CDR1 WNHNN and CDR2 SYGVQD (reference sequence). DNA of the CDR3: TGCGCCAGCAGTGCCAAACTAGCGGGGGCTGGTCAGCAGTTCTTC. Translated: CASSAKLAGAGQQFF.

The chain uses TRBV9 and TRBJ1-2; tentative D call: TRBD1 (6 bases). This CDR3 has 13 amino acids. V dropped 3 bases and J dropped 6 bases, with 12 bases sitting between them. Germline V gene sequence: CDR1 SGDLS, CDR2 YYNGEE. The CDR3, as DNA: TGTGCCAGCAGCGGCCCTAGACAGGATGGCTACACCTTC. It is translated as CASSGPRQDGYTF.

The CDR3 nucleotides are TGCAGCGCCGAGAGGACTTATGGCTACACCTTC. It encodes CSAERTYGYTF. V and J are TRBV29-1 and TRBJ1-2; no firm D call. Germline V gene data show CDR1 as SQVTM and CDR2 as ANQGSEA. Trimming stripped 7 bases from V and 5 bases from J, with 11 bases between. There are 11 residues in the CDR3.

The V call is TRBV3-1 (or the pseudogene TRBV3-2), the J call TRBJ2-5; 10 nucleotides line up with TRBD2. The CDR3 spans 14 residues. V shed 5 bases and J 5 bases; nucleotides not matched to a gene: 5. Germline CDR1 and CDR2: LGHDT and YNNKEL (reference sequence). CDR3 DNA: TGTGCCAGCAGCGCAAGCGGGGGGGTGGAGACCCAGTACTTC. Residues: CASSASGGVETQYF.

The chain employs TRBV19 and TRBJ1-2; D is possibly TRBD1 (5 bases). V lost 10 bases to trimming and J lost 4 bases, with 16 bases between them. Looked up from germline, CDR1 is LNHDA and CDR2 is SQIVND (reference sequence). The CDR3 loop spans 13 amino acids. The CDR3 nucleotides are TGTGCCATAAACGAGCGGGACGGCTATGGCTACACCTTC. Its protein is CAINERDGYGYTF.

The chain has TRBV7-9 and TRBJ2-1, with 8 bases lining up with TRBD2. This CDR3 has 16 residues. The germline V gene encodes CDR1 SEHNR and CDR2 FQNEAQ (reference sequence). V shed 4 bases, J shed 4 bases, and the junction held 9 bases outside the gene matches. The CDR3: CASSSSPGGAYNEQFF. The CDR3 nucleotides read TGTGCCAGCAGCTCCTCGCCCGGGGGGGCTTACAATGAGCAGTTCTTC.

The rearrangement uses TRBV7-2 and TRBJ1-2, with TRBD1 matching over 7 bases. CDR3 length: 15 amino acids. The germline gives CDR1 SGHTA, CDR2 FQGNSA. The trim removed 3 bases at V and 5 bases at J, leaving 9 bases unmatched. The CDR3 is CASSFSGTELYGYTF. CDR3 DNA sequence: TGTGCCAGCAGCTTCTCTGGGACAGAGTTATATGGCTACACCTTC.

About this clone itself: The same CDR3 can be traced to other DNA sequences in this sample. The V call is TRBV28, the J call TRBJ2-3; tentatively, D is TRBD2 (6 bases). The CDR3 spans 15 residues. Trimming took 3 bases from V and 2 from J, leaving 12 bases between them. Germline CDR1 and CDR2: MDHEN and SYDVKM. The CDR3 DNA follows: TGTGCCAGCAGTTTTGGGGGAGGATCCACAGATACGCAGTATTTT. Its translation is CASSFGGGSTDTQYF. The complete variable domain, with remaining parts taken from reference TRBV28 and TRBJ2-3, reads DVKVTQSSRYLVKRTGEKVFLECVQDMDHENMFWYRQDPGLGLRLIYFSYDVKMKEKGDIPEGYSVSREKKERFSLILESASTNQTSMYLCASSFGGGSTDTQYFGPGTRLTVL.

The V call is TRBV27, the J call TRBJ2-3; tentative D call: TRBD2 (6 bases). V dropped 6 bases and J dropped 1 base, with 8 bases sitting between them. This CDR3 contains 13 residues. Germline loops: CDR1 MNHEY, CDR2 SMNVEV (reference sequence). The CDR3 DNA reads TGTGCCAGCAGCCCGGGGGGCACAGATACGCAGTATTTT. This sequence encodes CASSPGGTDTQYF.

V is TRBV7-9 and J is TRBJ1-1; 7 bases agree with TRBD1. This CDR3 has 16 amino acids. In germline, CDR1 is SEHNR, CDR2 FQNEAQ (reference sequence). Losses at the gene ends were 4 bases for V and 4 bases for J; bases not matched to a gene: 12. The CDR3 reads CASSSTGAARGTEAFF. CDR3 coding DNA: TGTGCCAGCAGCTCTACAGGGGCGGCGAGAGGCACTGAAGCTTTCTTT.

The chain is built from TRBV29-1 and TRBJ1-3; no clear D. V was clipped by 4 bases and J by 0 bases, with 10 bases between them. This CDR3 contains 14 residues. Germline V lookup: CDR1 SQVTM, CDR2 ANQGSEA. In DNA, the CDR3 is TGCAGCGTTGGAGGTCTGAGCTCTGGAAACACCATATATTTT. It encodes CSVGGLSSGNTIYF.

V is TRBV29-1 and J is TRBJ1-1; 9 nucleotides line up with TRBD1. Germline CDR1 and CDR2: SQVTM and ANQGSEA. This CDR3 has 14 residues. V was clipped by 6 bases and J by 4 bases; unmatched bases: 9. The CDR3, as DNA: TGCAGCGTCCGCAATAGACAGGGGGGCACTGAAGCTTTCTTT. This codes for CSVRNRQGGTEAFF. Combining the CDR3 with reference TRBV29-1 and TRBJ1-1 gives the whole variable domain SAVISQKPSRDICQRGTSLTIQCQVDSQVTMMFWYRQQPGQSLTLIATANQGSEATYESGFVIDKFPISRPNLTFSTLTVSNMSPEDSSIYLCSVRNRQGGTEAFFGQGTRLTVV.

This clone is a singleton in its sample. CDR3 protein: CASSPRWISDRERYQPQHF. The DNA for the CDR3 is TGCGCCAGCAGTCCGCGATGGATCTCGGACAGGGAAAGGTATCAGCCCCAGCATTTT. This rearrangement joins TRBV23-1 to TRBJ1-5; 8 bases fit TRBD1. TRBV23-1 is classed as an ORF, of uncertain function. The CDR3 has 19 residues. V was clipped by 4 bases and J by 5 bases; unmatched bases: 19.

This chain joins TRBV5-5 and TRBJ1-6, with D perhaps matching TRBD1 (6 bases). Per the germline V gene, CDR1 is SGHKS and CDR2 is YYEKEE (reference sequence). V lost 4 bases, J lost 7 bases, and 27 bases lay in between. The CDR3 contains 19 residues. The chain's CDR3 is CASSVTGQLYAQQNSPLHF. CDR3 DNA: TGTGCCAGCAGCGTCACGGGACAACTCTACGCCCAGCAGAATTCACCCCTCCACTTT.

This sequence joins TRBV4-1 and TRBJ2-7; tentative D call: TRBD2 (5 bases). Deletions cut 4 bases from V and 3 bases from J, with 10 bases between. The germline V gene has CDR1 MGHRA and CDR2 YSYEKL. CDR3 length: 13 amino acids. CDR3 bases: TGCGCCAGCAGCCCATCTCGGGGCTACGAGCAGTACTTC. It codes for CASSPSRGYEQYF.

Concerning this clone itself: In the same sample, other DNA sequences code for this CDR3. The genes are TRBV6-5 and TRBJ1-6; D ambiguous. The CDR3 is 13 residues long. V lost 0 bases and J 10 bases, leaving 7 bases between the germline ends. Germline lookup yields CDR1 MNHEY and CDR2 SVGAGI. The CDR3 nucleotides are TGTGCCAGCAGTTACTCGAGCGGGTCACCCCTCCACTTT. Protein: CASSYSSGSPLHF.

The chain has TRBV2 and TRBJ1-5, with 7 bases lining up with TRBD1. Germline V gene data show CDR1 as SNHLY and CDR2 as FYNNEI. V lost 9 bases, J lost 9 bases, and 14 bases stayed unmatched. CDR3 length: 14 amino acids. The CDR3 loop reads CASRTGPTPGPQHF. In nucleotides, the CDR3 is TGTGCCAGTCGGACAGGCCCCACTCCGGGGCCCCAGCATTTT. Full variable domain (rest looked up from reference TRBV2 and TRBJ1-5): EPEVTQTPSHQVTQMGQEVILRCVPISNHLYFYWYRQILGQKVEFLVSFYNNEISEKSEIFDDQFSVERPDGSNFTLKIRSTKLEDSAMYFCASRTGPTPGPQHFGDGTRLSIL.

The chain has TRBV7-6 and TRBJ2-2, with TRBD2 as a possible D gene (5 bases). This CDR3 has 15 residues. Trimming pared 7 bases from V and 5 bases from J, leaving 17 bases between. Germline V gene sequence: CDR1 SGHVS, CDR2 FNYEAQ. Here the CDR3 reads CASTPRVSGTGELFF. CDR3 bases: TGTGCCAGCACCCCCCGAGTATCGGGGACCGGGGAGCTGTTTTTT.

The chain has TRBV3-1 (or the pseudogene TRBV3-2) and TRBJ1-2; D remains ambiguous. Germline-derived CDR1 and CDR2 are LGHDT and YNNKEL (reference sequence). The CDR3 extends over 12 amino acids. The V and J ends lost 4 bases and 4 bases respectively, with 7 bases between them. CDR3 bases: TGTGCCAGCAGCCGTGAACTCTATGGCTACACCTTC. Protein sequence: CASSRELYGYTF.

The genes are TRBV5-1 and TRBJ1-2; D call uncertain. The CDR3 loop spans 13 amino acids. V lost 2 bases and J lost 7, with 12 bases in between. CDR1 and CDR2 (germline): SGHRS, YFSETQ. In DNA, the CDR3 is TGCGCCAGCAGCTTTTCCACTCGGGGTGGCTACACCTTC. Translating it yields CASSFSTRGGYTF.

The V and J genes are TRBV6-5 and TRBJ1-6, with TRBD1 as a possible D gene (5 bases). V dropped 2 bases and J dropped 6 bases, with 11 bases sitting between them. The CDR3 has 15 residues. Germline V CDR1 and CDR2: MNHEY, SVGAGI. The DNA of the CDR3 is TGTGCCAGCAGTTACCAAGACAGTCTTAATTCACCCCTCCACTTT. Translation gives CASSYQDSLNSPLHF.

The V and J genes are TRBV3-1 (or the pseudogene TRBV3-2) and TRBJ1-1, with 8 bases that match TRBD1. Germline loops: CDR1 LGHDT, CDR2 YNNKEL (reference sequence). The junction had 5 bases not matched to a gene; V was cut back by 1 base and J by 4 bases. The CDR3 is 15 residues long. The CDR3 DNA reads TGTGCCAGCAGCCAAGGTCAGGGGGCTATCACTGAAGCTTTCTTT. Translation: CASSQGQGAITEAFF.

This clone has more than one count but fewer than ten. The rearrangement uses TRBV28 and TRBJ1-1; no clear D. The CDR3 has 13 amino acids. Germline assignment: CDR1 MDHEN and CDR2 SYDVKM. V was trimmed by 6 bases and J by 0 bases, leaving 8 bases between them. The CDR3 loop reads CASRMGMNTEAFF. CDR3 DNA sequence: TGTGCCAGCAGAATGGGCATGAACACTGAAGCTTTCTTT.

The genes are TRBV27 and TRBJ2-7; no reliable D call. The germline CDR1 and CDR2 sequences are MNHEY and SMNVEV (reference sequence). This CDR3 region has 13 residues. V was cut by 4 bases and J by 0 bases, with 7 bases left in between. CDR3: CASSYRSSYEQYF. The CDR3 bases are TGTGCCAGCAGTTACAGAAGCTCCTACGAGCAGTACTTC.

The CDR3 region is CAGKTGEDGYTF. The DNA for the CDR3 is TGTGCCGGGAAGACAGGGGAGGATGGCTACACCTTC. The chain recombines TRBV30 with TRBJ1-2; 8 bases line up with TRBD1. CDR3 length: 12 amino acids. V dropped 8 bases and J dropped 6; count of bases not matched to a gene: 8. Germline-derived CDR1 and CDR2 are GTSNPN and SVGIG (reference sequence).

The rearrangement uses TRBV27 and TRBJ1-4; D is unclear. The V gene lost 2 bases and the J gene lost 0 bases, with 4 bases spanning the gap. Germline V gene sequence: CDR1 MNHEY, CDR2 SMNVEV (reference sequence). The CDR3 runs to 14 residues. CDR3 coding DNA: TGTGCCAGCAGTTTAGCAGCAACTAATGAAAAACTGTTTTTT. It is translated as CASSLAATNEKLFF.

This rearrangement joins TRBV5-1 to TRBJ1-4; 8 bases line up with TRBD1. Trimming at V came to 3 bases and at J to 8 bases, leaving 12 bases not matched to a gene. CDR1 is SGHRS, CDR2 YFSETQ, per germline. The CDR3 spans 16 residues. CDR3 bases: TGCGCCAGCAGCTATTACGCAGGGGGCGCAGGAGAAAAACTGTTTTTT. It is translated as CASSYYAGGAGEKLFF.

V gene TRBV28 combines with J gene TRBJ1-2; TRBD1 aligns across 8 bases. V lost 4 bases, J lost 3 bases, and 10 bases stayed unmatched. This CDR3 is 16 amino acids long. Germline loops: CDR1 MDHEN, CDR2 SYDVKM. The CDR3 sequence: CASSSHAPQGDYGYTF. CDR3 in DNA: TGTGCCAGCAGTTCCCACGCCCCACAGGGGGACTATGGCTACACCTTC.

This chain uses TRBV4-1 with TRBJ1-5; D not certain. Trimming took off 1 base at V and 6 bases at J, with 7 bases between the two ends. The CDR3 spans 13 residues. Germline assignment: CDR1 MGHRA and CDR2 YSYEKL. DNA of the CDR3: TGCGCCAGCAGCCAAGGGCCCGTTCAGCCCCAGCATTTT. This codes for CASSQGPVQPQHF.

Comments on this clone: The same CDR3 can be traced to other DNA sequences in this sample. V usage is TRBV5-1 and J usage is TRBJ1-2; 7 nucleotides line up with TRBD1. Germline values: CDR1 SGHRS, CDR2 YFSETQ. CDR3 length: 14 residues. The junction had 5 bases not matched to a gene; V was cut back by 0 bases and J by 6 bases. In nucleotides, the CDR3 is TGCGCCAGCAGCTTGGGGACAGGAGGAGATGGCTACACCTTC. This gives the protein CASSLGTGGDGYTF.

This chain links TRBV21-1 with TRBJ1-1; TRBD1 reflects the table's D call only, with no check against the DNA. TRBV21-1 is recorded as a pseudogene. This CDR3 region has 16 residues. CDR3 loop: CASSKSRQEKNTEAFF. CDR3 sequence (DNA): TGTGCCAGCAGCAAATCCCGCCAGGAAAAGAACACTGAAGCTTTCTTT.

The chain carries TRBV11-1 and TRBJ2-7, with D possibly matching TRBD1 (6 bases). The length of the CDR3 is 14 residues. The germline V gene encodes CDR1 SGHAT and CDR2 FQDESV (reference sequence). Deletions cut 5 bases from V and 6 bases from J, with 17 bases between. CDR3 loop: CASSTRTESGEQYF. CDR3 DNA: TGTGCCAGCAGCACTCGGACAGAATCGGGCGAGCAGTACTTC.